This record looks at one T cell receptor (beta chain) sequence and its context. Its antigen is currently unknown. Trimming took 2 bases from V and 4 from J; bases not matched to a gene: 3. The CDR3 consists of 16 residues. The germline V gene has CDR1 SGHRS and CDR2 YFSETQ. The data were obtained in a study of blood T cells in healthy people across ages. Total RNA was extracted at no less than 6 micrograms per sample. Through a sample-barcoded 5' primer and a J-beta primer mix, a second PCR was run for roughly 6 to 11 cycles. All cDNA molecules were each tagged by a template-switch adaptor with 12 random nucleotides. TCRdb redid the calling of the 5' RACE reads with MiXCR, one entry per CDR3 protein. The data hold around 1,000,000 distinct CDR3 sequences, with around 25% observed a single time. Study-level points and caveats: Researchers judged that diversity estimates from one million T cells fell short of true values.

This sample also belongs to another study, concerning T cells of mothers and their children. This second study notes: Three healthy Caucasian mothers, along with their six children, were the donors.

This chain uses TRBV5-1 with TRBJ2-1, with 13 positions matching TRBD2. The origin of this receptor is a girl aged 2-10 years in good health. Sequencing input: blood. CDR3 in amino acids: CASSLLLAGGYNEQFF. CDR3 in DNA: TGCGCCAGCAGCTTACTACTAGCGGGAGGGTACAATGAGCAGTTCTTC.